This T cell receptor beta chain was captured by sequencing in a study of post-analysis software for immune sequencing data. The overall study: The study covered relapsing-remitting, secondary progressive and progressive-relapsing courses of multiple sclerosis.

This clonotype was seen more than once but under ten times. No antigen is known for it. Study-wide results and limits: Controls showed significantly higher normalized Chao1 diversity than did multiple sclerosis patients. Four or five TRBV segments were significantly more frequent in patients than in controls. TRBV5-6, TRBV5-1 and TRBV20-1 were among these segments. Strong same-batch co-clustering of samples appeared with F measure clustering.

The CDR3 is 14 amino acids. The germline V gene has CDR1 SGHRS and CDR2 YFSETQ. Deletions cut 4 bases from V and 6 bases from J, with 14 bases between. TCR beta cDNA libraries included unique molecular identifiers. TCRdb re-called the PCR reads with MiXCR, one entry per CDR3 protein. The sample has fewer than 850,000 distinct CDR3 sequences; around 42% are singletons. The sample was blood. The clonotype was recovered from a girl aged 5-17 years with multiple sclerosis. The chain uses TRBV5-1 and TRBJ2-4; tentatively, D is TRBD1 (7 bases). In DNA form, the CDR3 reads TGCGCCAGCAGCACGCAGGGGGGTTTAAACATTCAGTACTTC. Its protein is CASSTQGGLNIQYF.